This T cell receptor beta chain was identified during a study of CD4 T cell repertoires in COVID-19 listed by TCRdb under 2021. Background on the whole study: To analyze cross-reactivity, the CFSE-low cells were expanded with IL-2 for less than eleven days and then labeled again and restimulated with spike proteins from other coronaviruses. In COVID-19-recovered individuals, the study described naturally processed CD4+ T cell responses to SARS-CoV-2 spike and nucleoprotein and used TCR Vbeta sequencing to evaluate clonal composition. In a few recovered individuals, the TCR Vbeta repertoire of SARS-CoV-2-reactive T cells was analyzed at the subset level.

As regards this clone: The antigen this receptor binds is unknown. Base qualities are not recorded, but no much larger clone differs from it by a single base.

The sample's time point, from its label and the paper: sample from a COVID-19-recovered individual after infection. The donors were patients who had recovered from mild-to-severe COVID-19. Memory T cell samples that were not cultured were sequenced immediately after ex vivo isolation. From peripheral blood mononuclear cells, the researchers isolated CD4+ total memory, central memory, effector memory and circulating T follicular helper cells. Libraries were prepared through the immunoSEQ multiplex PCR assay. Processing in the source paper ran as follows. The Chao-Jaccard similarity index and the number of shared clonotypes were used to measure repertoire overlap between subsets. TCRdb carries this immuneACCESS record with in-frame sequences only. Its versions omit some clonotypes, under half of them owing to an unresolved V gene in the studies checked, with the rest unexplained. V and J calls and clone size follow that table, whereas D and trimming were derived from the DNA. Within this sample are more than 65,000 clones, with about four fifths of them counted one time only. The ten largest clonotypes hold approximately 0.55% of the sample.

Summary of the overall study and its limitations: Between about 6 and 28% of SARS-CoV-2 clonotypes were also detected in SARS-CoV and/or HKU1 spike-stimulated secondary cultures, consistent with cross-reactivity. Several of the most expanded SARS-CoV-2-reactive clonotypes were found to be shared between two or all three memory subsets, suggesting intraclonal diversification.

V lost 0 bases and J lost 4 bases; the stretch between them is 9 bases long. Reading from cysteine to phenylalanine, the CDR3 counts 15 amino acids. Only CDR3 DNA remains: 45 bases, in frame from the first base. The CDR1 and CDR2 encoded by the germline V gene are SGHTA and FQGTGA. This receptor was obtained from a human donor who had COVID-19. The source material was CD4+ T cells from peripheral blood, sampled after recovery from COVID-19. The chain is assembled from TRBV7-3 and TRBJ2-2; a tentative D match to TRBD2 spans 6 bases. The CDR3 region has the sequence CASSLTGGRTGELFF. The bases are TGTGCCAGCAGCTTAACGGGGGGTCGCACCGGGGAGCTGTTTTTT.